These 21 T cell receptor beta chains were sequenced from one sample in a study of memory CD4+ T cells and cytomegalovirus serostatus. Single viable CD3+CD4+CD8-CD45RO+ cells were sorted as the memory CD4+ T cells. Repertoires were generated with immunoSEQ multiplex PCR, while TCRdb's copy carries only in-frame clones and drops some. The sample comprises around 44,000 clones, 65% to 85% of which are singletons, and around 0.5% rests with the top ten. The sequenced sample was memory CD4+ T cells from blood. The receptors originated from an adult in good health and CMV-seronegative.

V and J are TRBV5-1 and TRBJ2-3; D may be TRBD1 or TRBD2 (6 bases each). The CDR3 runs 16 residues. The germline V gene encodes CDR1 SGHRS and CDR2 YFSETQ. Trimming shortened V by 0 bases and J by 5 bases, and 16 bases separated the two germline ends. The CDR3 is CASSLAVGKGGDTQYF. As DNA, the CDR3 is TGCGCCAGCAGCTTGGCCGTGGGCAAGGGGGGAGATACGCAGTATTTT.

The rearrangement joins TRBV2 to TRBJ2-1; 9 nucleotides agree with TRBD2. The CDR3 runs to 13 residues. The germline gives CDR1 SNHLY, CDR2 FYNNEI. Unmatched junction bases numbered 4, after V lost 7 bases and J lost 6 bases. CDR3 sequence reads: CASIVLAGNEQFF. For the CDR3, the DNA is TGTGCCAGCATTGTACTAGCGGGCAATGAGCAGTTCTTC.

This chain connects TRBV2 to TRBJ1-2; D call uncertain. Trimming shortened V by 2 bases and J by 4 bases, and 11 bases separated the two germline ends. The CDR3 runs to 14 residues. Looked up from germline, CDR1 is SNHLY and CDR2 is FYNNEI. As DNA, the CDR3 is TGTGCCAGCAGTGAACAGCACGACTCCTATGGCTACACCTTC. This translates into CASSEQHDSYGYTF. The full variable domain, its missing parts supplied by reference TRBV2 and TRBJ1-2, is EPEVTQTPSHQVTQMGQEVILRCVPISNHLYFYWYRQILGQKVEFLVSFYNNEISEKSEIFDDQFSVERPDGSNFTLKIRSTKLEDSAMYFCASSEQHDSYGYTFGSGTRLTVV.

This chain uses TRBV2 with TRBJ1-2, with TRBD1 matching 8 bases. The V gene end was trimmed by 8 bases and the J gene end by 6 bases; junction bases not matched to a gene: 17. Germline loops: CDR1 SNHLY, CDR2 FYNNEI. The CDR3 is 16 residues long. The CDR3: CASGRSGTGYRHGYTF. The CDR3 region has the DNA TGTGCCAGCGGACGATCCGGGACAGGATACAGACATGGCTACACCTTC.

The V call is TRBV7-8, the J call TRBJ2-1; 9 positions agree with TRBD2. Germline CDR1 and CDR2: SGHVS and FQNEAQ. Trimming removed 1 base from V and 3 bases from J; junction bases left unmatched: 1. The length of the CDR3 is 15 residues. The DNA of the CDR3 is TGTGCCAGCAGCTTAGTAGCGGGGGTCTACAATGAGCAGTTCTTC. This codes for CASSLVAGVYNEQFF.

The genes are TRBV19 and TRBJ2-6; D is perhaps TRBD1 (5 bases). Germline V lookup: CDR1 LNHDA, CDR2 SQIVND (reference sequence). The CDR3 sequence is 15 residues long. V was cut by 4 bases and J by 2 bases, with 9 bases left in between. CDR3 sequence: CASSTRGPGANVLTF. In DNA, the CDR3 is TGTGCCAGTAGTACTAGGGGTCCTGGGGCCAACGTCCTGACTTTC. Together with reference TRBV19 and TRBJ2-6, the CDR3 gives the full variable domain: DGGITQSPKYLFRKEGQNVTLSCEQNLNHDAMYWYRQDPGQGLRLIYYSQIVNDFQKGDIAEGYSVSREKKESFPLTVTSAQKNPTAFYLCASSTRGPGANVLTFGAGSRLTVL.

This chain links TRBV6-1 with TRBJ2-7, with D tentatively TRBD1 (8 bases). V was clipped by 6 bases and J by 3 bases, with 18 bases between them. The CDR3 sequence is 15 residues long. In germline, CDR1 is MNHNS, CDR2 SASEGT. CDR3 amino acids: CASRGFGGTGYEQYF. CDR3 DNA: TGTGCCAGCAGGGGGTTCGGGGGGACAGGCTACGAGCAGTACTTC.

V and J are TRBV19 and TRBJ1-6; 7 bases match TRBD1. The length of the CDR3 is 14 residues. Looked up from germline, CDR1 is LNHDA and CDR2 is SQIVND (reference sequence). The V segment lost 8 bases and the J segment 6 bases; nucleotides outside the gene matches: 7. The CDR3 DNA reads TGTGCCAGTGGGCAAGGGGGCGGTAATTCACCCCTCCACTTT. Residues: CASGQGGGNSPLHF.

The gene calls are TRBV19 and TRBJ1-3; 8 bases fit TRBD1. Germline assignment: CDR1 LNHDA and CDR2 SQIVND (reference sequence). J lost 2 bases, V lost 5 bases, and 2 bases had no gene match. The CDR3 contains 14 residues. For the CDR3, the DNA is TGTGCCAGTAGTGAACAGGGGGCTGGAAACACCATATATTTT. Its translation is CASSEQGAGNTIYF.

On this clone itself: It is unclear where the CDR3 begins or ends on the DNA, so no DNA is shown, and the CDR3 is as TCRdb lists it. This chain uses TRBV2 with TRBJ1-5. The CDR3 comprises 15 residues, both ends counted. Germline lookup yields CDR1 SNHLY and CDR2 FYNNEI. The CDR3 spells CASSDFRGGGQPQHF.

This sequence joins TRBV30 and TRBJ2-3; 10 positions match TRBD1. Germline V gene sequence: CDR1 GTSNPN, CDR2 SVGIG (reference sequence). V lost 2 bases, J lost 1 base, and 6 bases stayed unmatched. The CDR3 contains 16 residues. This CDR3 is CAWSPTGGRGTDTQYF. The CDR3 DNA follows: TGTGCCTGGAGTCCGACAGGGGGCAGGGGCACAGATACGCAGTATTTT.

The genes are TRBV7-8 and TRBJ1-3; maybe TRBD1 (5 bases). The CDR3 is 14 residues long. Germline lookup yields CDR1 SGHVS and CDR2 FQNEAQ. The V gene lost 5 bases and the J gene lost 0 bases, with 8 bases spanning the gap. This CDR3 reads CASSPGGSGNTIYF. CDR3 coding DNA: TGTGCCAGCAGCCCTGGGGGCTCTGGAAACACCATATATTTT. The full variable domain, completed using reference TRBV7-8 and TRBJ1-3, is GAGVSQSPRYKVAKRGQDVALRCDPISGHVSLFWYQQALGQGPEFLTYFQNEAQLDKSGLPSDRFFAERPEGSVSTLKIQRTQQEDSAVYLCASSPGGSGNTIYFGEGSWLTVV.

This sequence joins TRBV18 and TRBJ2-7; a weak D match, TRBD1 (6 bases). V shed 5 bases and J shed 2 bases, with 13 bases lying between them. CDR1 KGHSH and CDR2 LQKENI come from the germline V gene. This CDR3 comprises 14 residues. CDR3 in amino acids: CASSGGLVTYEQYF. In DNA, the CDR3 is TGTGCCAGCTCAGGGGGCCTGGTCACCTACGAGCAGTACTTC.

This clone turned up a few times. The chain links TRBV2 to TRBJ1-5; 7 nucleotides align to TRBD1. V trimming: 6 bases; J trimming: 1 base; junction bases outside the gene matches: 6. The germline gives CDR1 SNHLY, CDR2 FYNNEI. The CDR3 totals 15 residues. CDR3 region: CASRTGDGSNQPQHF. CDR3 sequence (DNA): TGTGCCAGCAGAACAGGGGATGGGAGCAATCAGCCCCAGCATTTT.

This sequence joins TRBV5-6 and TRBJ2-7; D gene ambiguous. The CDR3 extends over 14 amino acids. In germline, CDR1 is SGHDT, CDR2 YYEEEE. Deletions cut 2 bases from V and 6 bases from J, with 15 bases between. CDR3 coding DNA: TGTGCCAGCAGCTTAGGGCAGTCTCGTGTCGAGCAGTACTTC. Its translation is CASSLGQSRVEQYF.

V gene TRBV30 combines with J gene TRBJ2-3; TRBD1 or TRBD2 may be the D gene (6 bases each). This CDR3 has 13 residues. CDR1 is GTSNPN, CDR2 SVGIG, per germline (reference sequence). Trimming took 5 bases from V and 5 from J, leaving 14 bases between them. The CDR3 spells CAWAGTTRDTQYF. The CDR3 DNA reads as TGTGCCTGGGCGGGGACAACCCGAGATACGCAGTATTTT. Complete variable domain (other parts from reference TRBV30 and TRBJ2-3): SQTIHQWPATLVQPVGSPLSLECTVEGTSNPNLYWYRQAAGRGLQLLFYSVGIGQISSEVPQNLSASRPQDRQFILSSKKLLLSDSGFYLCAWAGTTRDTQYFGPGTRLTVL.

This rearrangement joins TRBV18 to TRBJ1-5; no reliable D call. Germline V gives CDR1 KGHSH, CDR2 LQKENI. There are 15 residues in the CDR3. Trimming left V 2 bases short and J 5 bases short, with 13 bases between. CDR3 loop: CASSPAFVEYQPQHF. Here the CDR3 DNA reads TGTGCCAGCTCACCAGCCTTCGTAGAATATCAGCCCCAGCATTTT.

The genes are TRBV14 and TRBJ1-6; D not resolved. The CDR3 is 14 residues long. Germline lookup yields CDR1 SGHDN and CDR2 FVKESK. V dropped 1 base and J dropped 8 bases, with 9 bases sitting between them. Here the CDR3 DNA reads TGTGCCAGCAGCCAAGGGCAGGTGTATTCACCCCTCCACTTT. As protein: CASSQGQVYSPLHF.

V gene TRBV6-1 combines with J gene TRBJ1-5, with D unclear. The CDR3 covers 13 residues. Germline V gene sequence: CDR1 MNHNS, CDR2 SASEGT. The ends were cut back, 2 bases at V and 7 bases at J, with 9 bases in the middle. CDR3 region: CASSEQSNQPQHF. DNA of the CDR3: TGTGCCAGCAGTGAACAATCCAACCAGCCCCAGCATTTT.

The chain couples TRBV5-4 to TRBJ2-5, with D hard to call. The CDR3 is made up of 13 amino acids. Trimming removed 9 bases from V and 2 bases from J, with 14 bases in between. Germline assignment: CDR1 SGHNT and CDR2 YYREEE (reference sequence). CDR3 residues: CATALGPQETQYF. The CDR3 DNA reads TGTGCCACTGCCCTCGGGCCTCAAGAGACCCAGTACTTC. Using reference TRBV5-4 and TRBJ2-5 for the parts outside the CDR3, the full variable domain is ETGVTQSPTHLIKTRGQQVTLRCSSQSGHNTVSWYQQALGQGPQFIFQYYREEENGRGNFPPRFSGLQFPNYSSELNVNALELDDSALYLCATALGPQETQYFGPGTRLLVL.

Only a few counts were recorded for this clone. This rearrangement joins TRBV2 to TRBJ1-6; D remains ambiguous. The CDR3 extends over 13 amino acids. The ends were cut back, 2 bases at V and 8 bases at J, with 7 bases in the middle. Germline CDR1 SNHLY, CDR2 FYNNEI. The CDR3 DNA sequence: TGTGCCAGCAGTGAATTCCCTTATTCACCCCTCCACTTT. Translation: CASSEFPYSPLHF.